This entry concerns a single T cell receptor beta chain. This sample was included in a study of T cell responses to AZD1222 COVID-19 vaccine. Germline-derived CDR1 and CDR2 are SNHLY and FYNNEI. The CDR3 has 10 residues. Trimming took off 5 bases at V and 4 bases at J, with 2 bases between the two ends. TCRdb keeps only in-frame clones here, not all; method: immunoSEQ multiplex PCR. This repertoire shows 90,000 to 120,000 clones, about 85% found once; its top ten account for under 3%. This TCR derives from an adult who received the AZD1222 COVID-19 vaccine. The V call is TRBV2, the J call TRBJ1-1, with no clear D. Material: peripheral blood, obtained 28 days after the second AZD1222 dose. The CDR3 DNA follows: TGTGCCAGCAGTCGCACTGAAGCTTTCTTT. Translated: CASSRTEAFF.